This T cell receptor (beta chain) was retrieved from a study of T cells in Graves' hyperthyroidism and ophthalmopathy. Trimming stripped 6 bases from V and 4 bases from J, with 12 bases between. The CDR3 sequence is 13 residues long. The germline gives CDR1 MNHEY, CDR2 SVGEGT. TCR beta CDR3 regions were amplified from RNA. Primed by the HTBI set, a first-round RT-PCR was run on the TCR CDR3. TCRdb ran MiXCR on the multiplex PCR reads and lists one entry per CDR3 protein. Counted here are approximately 360,000 distinct CDR3 sequences, more than 15% occurring once; the ten biggest clones make up around a quarter. Diagnostic decisions used clinical symptoms, serum thyroxine and TRAb, thyroid ultrasound and orbital computed tomography. The sample, blood from the first hyperthyroidism diagnosis, precedes any ophthalmopathy symptoms. This clonotype was detected only a few times.

The TCR sequence derives from a woman under 30 with Graves' hyperthyroidism that later progressed to Graves' ophthalmopathy. This chain joins TRBV6-2 or TRBV6-3 and TRBJ1-1; D call uncertain. Sequencing used blood. DNA of the CDR3: TGTGCCAGCAGCTCAGGTCTGGGCACTGAAGCTTTCTTT. This gives the protein CASSSGLGTEAFF.